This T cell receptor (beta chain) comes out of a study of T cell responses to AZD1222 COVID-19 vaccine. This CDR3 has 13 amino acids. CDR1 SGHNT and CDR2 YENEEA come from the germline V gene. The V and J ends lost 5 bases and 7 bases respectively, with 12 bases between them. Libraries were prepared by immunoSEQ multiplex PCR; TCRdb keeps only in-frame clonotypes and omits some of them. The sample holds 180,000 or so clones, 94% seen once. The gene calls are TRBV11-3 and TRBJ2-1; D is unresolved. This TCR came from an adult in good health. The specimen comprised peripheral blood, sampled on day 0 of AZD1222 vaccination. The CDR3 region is CASSPNLRNEQFF. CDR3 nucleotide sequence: TGTGCCAGCAGCCCGAACCTGAGGAATGAGCAGTTCTTC.